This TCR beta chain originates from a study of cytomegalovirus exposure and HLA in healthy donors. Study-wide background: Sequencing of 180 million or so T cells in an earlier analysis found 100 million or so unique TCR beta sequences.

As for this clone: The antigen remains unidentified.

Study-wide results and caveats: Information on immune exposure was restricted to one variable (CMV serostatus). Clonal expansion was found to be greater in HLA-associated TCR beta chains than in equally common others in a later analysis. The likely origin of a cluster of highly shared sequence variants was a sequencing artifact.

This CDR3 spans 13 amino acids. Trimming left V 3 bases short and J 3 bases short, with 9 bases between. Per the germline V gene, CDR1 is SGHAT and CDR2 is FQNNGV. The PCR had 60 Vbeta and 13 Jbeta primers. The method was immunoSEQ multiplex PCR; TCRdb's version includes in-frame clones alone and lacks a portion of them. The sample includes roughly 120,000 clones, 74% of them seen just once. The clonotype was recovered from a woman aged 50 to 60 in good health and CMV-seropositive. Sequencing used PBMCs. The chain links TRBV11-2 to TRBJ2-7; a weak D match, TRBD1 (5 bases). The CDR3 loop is CASSFRGFYEQYF. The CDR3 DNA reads TGTGCCAGCAGCTTTAGGGGTTTCTACGAGCAGTACTTC.